This TCR beta chain was sequenced in a study of graft-versus-host responses after intestinal transplantation. Background on the study: Recipients across the board were started on anti-thymocyte globulin induction, then kept on tacrolimus and steroids for around 3 years. Broader study findings: GvH clones were found in recipient marrow; some appeared first in ileum or blood. An association linked early post-transplant HvG declines with peak circulating GvH clone levels.

Processing of graft tissue released intraepithelial and lamina propria lymphocytes. TCRdb's table, derived via immunoSEQ multiplex PCR, lists solely in-frame clones and lacks some. The sample includes some 15,000 clones, 60% to 80% of them seen just once. This clone rates as medium-sized. As yet, its antigen is unknown. This sequence was found in a human patient who received an intestinal transplant, so some T cells may come from the graft donor. The sequencing used ileum tissue, collected approximately 61 weeks after intestinal transplant.

The CDR3 is CASSQVGWDEQYF. The CDR3 region has the DNA TGCGCCAGCAGCCAAGTAGGCTGGGACGAGCAGTACTTC. The chain joins TRBV4-1 to TRBJ2-7; D is unclear. Germline CDR1 reads MGHRA; CDR2 reads YSYEKL. The CDR3 runs 13 residues. The V end lost 1 base, the J end lost 5 bases, and 9 bases lay between the germline ends.